This is a list of T cell receptor beta chains from one sample in a study of cytomegalovirus exposure and HLA in healthy donors. Data came from immunoSEQ multiplex PCR; TCRdb stores just in-frame clones and leaves some out. This table has roughly 230,000 clones, about 77% appearing once. What was sequenced was PBMCs. The receptors were gathered from a boy between 10 and 17 years old in good health and CMV-seronegative. The conserved cysteine and the conserved F or W are not part of the CDR3 here. Size is omitted from some rows. Given values are once, few, many or a class for expanded clones.

CDR3aa | abundance | len | j_gene | v_gene
ASSQDIGRGSDTQY | once | 14 | TRBJ2-3 | TRBV14
ASSDRETQY | . | 9 | TRBJ2-5 | TRBV10-1
ASSYSAGYNSPLH | . | 13 | TRBJ1-6 | TRBV6-5
ASSQTGVDGYT | . | 11 | TRBJ1-2 | TRBV4-2
AWRPGGLEAF | once | 10 | TRBJ1-1 | TRBV30
AWSVTAGNTIY | . | 11 | TRBJ1-3 | TRBV30
ASSFVRGPPKETQY | . | 14 | TRBJ2-5 | TRBV5-1
AISENNEQY | few | 9 | TRBJ2-7 | TRBV10-3
ASSQPGTGDEKLF | few | 13 | TRBJ1-4 | TRBV6-1
ASSFRANGVAGGFYEQY | once | 17 | TRBJ2-7 | TRBV27
ASSATGVEWEKLF | . | 13 | TRBJ1-4 | TRBV9
ASSPLQSGYGYT | few | 12 | TRBJ1-2 | TRBV18
ASSFSSQHYNEQF | . | 13 | TRBJ2-1 | TRBV7-2
ASSLGGRGGNTIY | . | 13 | TRBJ1-3 | TRBV7-6
ASSLDRETQY | . | 10 | TRBJ2-5 | TRBV5-1
AWSIQGHGTDTQY | few | 13 | TRBJ2-3 | TRBV30
ASSVDPVNTEAF | . | 12 | TRBJ1-1 | TRBV9
ASSLEGGIGETQY | . | 13 | TRBJ2-5 | TRBV11-3
ASSLSGRGQVGQPQH | . | 15 | TRBJ1-5 | TRBV7-6
ASSFPGTSGSITGELF | . | 16 | TRBJ2-2 | TRBV11-3
ASSGTGNGQF | . | 10 | TRBJ2-1 | TRBV9
ASTLAGTDTQY | few | 11 | TRBJ2-3 | TRBV13
ASSEAHPGGYT | . | 11 | TRBJ1-2 | TRBV2
AWDTGVTEAF | . | 10 | TRBJ1-1 | TRBV30
ASSPNGIGGADEQF | . | 14 | TRBJ2-1 | TRBV4-2
ASSLAASGITDTQY | . | 14 | TRBJ2-3 | TRBV11-2
ASRPETGQLNSPLH | once | 14 | TRBJ1-6 | TRBV2
ASTFQTDPQETQY | . | 13 | TRBJ2-5 | TRBV21-1
ASSQDLIRGSQPQH | . | 14 | TRBJ1-5 | TRBV4-1
ASSPPRSTDTQY | . | 12 | TRBJ2-3 | TRBV18
ASSPDHWQRNTEAF | . | 14 | TRBJ1-1 | TRBV14
ASSLPVASGVDTQY | once | 14 | TRBJ2-3 | TRBV7-9
ASSEETVSYEQY | . | 12 | TRBJ2-7 | TRBV2
ASSWDRANTGELF | few | 13 | TRBJ2-2 | TRBV6-5
AWSVLGSVSSYEQY | . | 14 | TRBJ2-7 | TRBV30
ASNTGGANYGYT | . | 12 | TRBJ1-2 | TRBV9
ASSTATLSSYNEQF | . | 14 | TRBJ2-1 | TRBV5-1
ASSRGQGHQPQH | . | 12 | TRBJ1-5 | TRBV18
ASQTGTGGPNTEAF | . | 14 | TRBJ1-1 | TRBV5-1
ASSPRLAGVTDTQY | few | 14 | TRBJ2-3 | TRBV11-2